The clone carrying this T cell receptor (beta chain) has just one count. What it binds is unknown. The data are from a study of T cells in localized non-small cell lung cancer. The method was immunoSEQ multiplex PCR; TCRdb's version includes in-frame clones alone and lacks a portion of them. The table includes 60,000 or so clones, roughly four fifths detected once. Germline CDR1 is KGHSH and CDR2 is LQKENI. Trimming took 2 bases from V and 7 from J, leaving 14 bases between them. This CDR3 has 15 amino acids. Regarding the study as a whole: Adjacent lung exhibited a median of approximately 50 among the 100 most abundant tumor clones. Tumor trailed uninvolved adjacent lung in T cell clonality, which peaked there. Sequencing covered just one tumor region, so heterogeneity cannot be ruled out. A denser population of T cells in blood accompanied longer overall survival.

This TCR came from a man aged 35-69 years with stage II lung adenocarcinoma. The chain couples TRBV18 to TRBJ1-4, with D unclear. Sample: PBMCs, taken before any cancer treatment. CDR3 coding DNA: TGTGCCAGCTCACCAAGTAGGACGGGTACTGAAAAACTGTTTTTT. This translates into CASSPSRTGTEKLFF.